This T cell receptor beta chain was identified during a study of OX40 agonist ivuxolimab in advanced cancers. CDR3 length: 17 amino acids. With V trimmed by 4 bases and J by 4 bases, 7 bases remained unmatched. Germline V gene sequence: CDR1 SGHNT, CDR2 YYREEE (reference sequence). This clone appeared once. The protocol was immunoSEQ multiplex PCR, while the TCRdb copy is restricted to in-frame clones and leaves out a portion. This table holds around 37,000 clones, 81% found once. This clonotype originated in an adult with an advanced solid tumor such as melanoma, head and neck, liver or kidney cancer. Specimen: CD4+ or CD8+ T cells sorted from blood, collected in a trial of the OX40 agonist ivuxolimab. The chain employs TRBV5-4 and TRBJ2-5, with 16 bases identical to TRBD2. The CDR3 sequence: CASSKRGLAGGRETQYF. Written as DNA, the CDR3 is TGTGCCAGCAGCAAAAGGGGACTAGCGGGGGGGCGAGAGACCCAGTACTTC. Drawing the rest from reference TRBV5-4 and TRBJ2-5, the complete variable domain is ETGVTQSPTHLIKTRGQQVTLRCSSQSGHNTVSWYQQALGQGPQFIFQYYREEENGRGNFPPRFSGLQFPNYSSELNVNALELDDSALYLCASSKRGLAGGRETQYFGPGTRLLVL.